What follows are 19 T cell receptor beta chains derived from one specimen sequenced in a study of T cells in localized non-small cell lung cancer. Measured with immunoSEQ multiplex PCR; TCRdb has only the in-frame clones, and not every one. The table records around 91,000 clones, 87% of them present only once. Source: peripheral blood, taken before any cancer treatment. The source is a man aged 40 to 75 with stage I squamous cell lung carcinoma.

The V call is TRBV30, the J call TRBJ1-2; the D is unclear. The germline V gene has CDR1 GTSNPN and CDR2 SVGIG (reference sequence). The V and J ends lost 2 bases and 3 bases respectively, with 7 bases between them. This CDR3 comprises 12 residues. The CDR3 DNA reads as TGTGCCTGGAGTATGGGTTACTATGGCTACACCTTC. Its translation: CAWSMGYYGYTF. Full variable domain (rest looked up from reference TRBV30 and TRBJ1-2): SQTIHQWPATLVQPVGSPLSLECTVEGTSNPNLYWYRQAAGRGLQLLFYSVGIGQISSEVPQNLSASRPQDRQFILSSKKLLLSDSGFYLCAWSMGYYGYTFGSGTRLTVV.

In this sample, this clone turned up once. The chain is built from TRBV27 and TRBJ2-7; 7 positions match TRBD2. The V segment lost 5 bases and the J segment 9 bases; nucleotides outside the gene matches: 16. The CDR3 sequence is 15 residues long. Per the germline V gene, CDR1 is MNHEY and CDR2 is SMNVEV (reference sequence). CDR3 in amino acids: CASSAMPLGGKGQYF. The CDR3 DNA sequence: TGTGCCAGCAGTGCTATGCCCCTGGGAGGGAAAGGGCAGTACTTC.

V usage is TRBV6-5 and J usage is TRBJ1-5, with 8 bases matching TRBD1. The V and J ends lost 4 bases and 6 bases, in that order; junction bases with no gene match: 5. The germline V gene has CDR1 MNHEY and CDR2 SVGAGI. This CDR3 has 14 amino acids. CDR3 sequence reads: CASSSTGAGQPQHF. The CDR3, as DNA: TGTGCCAGCAGTTCGACAGGGGCGGGTCAGCCCCAGCATTTT.

The CDR3, as DNA: TGTGCCAGCAGTTTCGGGAGGGGAGCCTACGAGCAGTACTTC. Protein: CASSFGRGAYEQYF. This rearrangement joins TRBV27 to TRBJ2-7, with 8 bases identical to TRBD2. The CDR3 is 14 amino acids. J lost 2 bases, V lost 3 bases, and 3 bases had no gene match. The germline CDR1 and CDR2 sequences are MNHEY and SMNVEV (reference sequence).

The genes are TRBV10-3 and TRBJ2-7, with TRBD1 identical over 9 bases. Germline CDR1 reads ENHRY; CDR2 reads SYGVKD. The CDR3 is 14 amino acids. Trimming took 6 bases from V and 3 from J; bases not matched to a gene: 6. CDR3 region: CAISPGTGNYEQYF. The CDR3 region has the DNA TGTGCCATCAGCCCCGGGACAGGGAACTACGAGCAGTACTTC.

The J gene is TRBJ2-7, the V gene TRBV5-1, with 7 positions matching TRBD1. The germline V gene has CDR1 SGHRS and CDR2 YFSETQ. The CDR3 totals 16 residues. Trimming cost V 7 bases and J 0 bases; bases outside gene matches: 13. CDR3 protein: CASRRTGTASSYEQYF. The CDR3 nucleotides are TGCGCCAGCCGGAGAACTGGGACAGCCTCCTCCTACGAGCAGTACTTC.

The V and J genes are TRBV10-3 and TRBJ2-5; a weak D match, TRBD1 (5 bases). Germline V lookup: CDR1 ENHRY, CDR2 SYGVKD. This CDR3 has 14 amino acids. Deletions cut 4 bases from V and 6 bases from J, with 15 bases between. The CDR3 nucleotides are TGTGCCATCAGTGGGCAGGGTCCTGGACAGACCCAGTACTTC. It translates to CAISGQGPGQTQYF.

This sequence joins TRBV19 and TRBJ2-4, with 12 bases lining up with TRBD1. CDR1 and CDR2 (germline): LNHDA, SQIVND (reference sequence). This CDR3 contains 13 residues. The J segment lost 13 bases and the V segment lost 3 bases, leaving 4 bases of the junction unmatched. This CDR3 is CASSMGTGGIQYF. Here the CDR3 DNA reads TGTGCCAGTAGTATGGGGACAGGGGGCATCCAGTACTTC.

This chain connects TRBV7-6 to TRBJ1-1; 10 bases line up with TRBD1. CDR1 and CDR2 from the germline V gene are SGHVS and FNYEAQ. The CDR3 is 16 amino acids. V lost 1 base and J lost 1; bases outside the gene matches: 3. The CDR3 loop is CASSLGGTGANTEAFF. CDR3 nucleotides: TGTGCCAGCAGCTTAGGAGGGACAGGGGCGAACACTGAAGCTTTCTTT.

V gene TRBV7-7 combines with J gene TRBJ2-2; 9 nucleotides match TRBD1. Germline CDR1 reads SSHAT; CDR2 reads FNYEAQ (reference sequence). The CDR3 covers 17 residues. V shed 6 bases and J 2 bases; nucleotides not matched to a gene: 10. CDR3 sequence: CASSPTPGQGNTGELFF. The CDR3 coding sequence is TGTGCCAGCAGTCCTACTCCGGGACAGGGTAACACCGGGGAGCTGTTTTTT.

The chain combines TRBV7-9 with TRBJ2-7, with unresolved D. CDR3 length: 14 amino acids. Germline V gene sequence: CDR1 SEHNR, CDR2 FQNEAQ (reference sequence). Deletions cut 0 bases from V and 2 bases from J, with 8 bases between. The CDR3 region has the DNA TGTGCCAGCAGCTTAGCGCGAGAGACCTACGAGCAGTACTTC. This encodes CASSLARETYEQYF.

V is TRBV7-9 and J is TRBJ1-1; 7 bases align to TRBD1. From germline, CDR1 is SEHNR and CDR2 FQNEAQ (reference sequence). J was trimmed by 11 bases and V by 4 bases; bases with no gene match: 13. The CDR3 spans 14 residues. CDR3 protein: CASSSRDSPIRAFF. As DNA, the CDR3 is TGTGCCAGCAGCTCCCGGGACAGCCCAATTAGGGCTTTCTTT.

The sample holds one count of this clone. This chain connects TRBV2 to TRBJ2-5; D tentatively fits TRBD1 or TRBD2 (7 bases each). V lost 7 bases and J lost 4, with 13 bases in between. The CDR3 is made up of 13 amino acids. Per the germline V gene, CDR1 is SNHLY and CDR2 is FYNNEI. CDR3: CASTGGAVETQYF. The CDR3 nucleotides are TGTGCCAGCACAGGGGGGGCGGTAGAGACCCAGTACTTC. The full variable domain, completed using reference TRBV2 and TRBJ2-5, is EPEVTQTPSHQVTQMGQEVILRCVPISNHLYFYWYRQILGQKVEFLVSFYNNEISEKSEIFDDQFSVERPDGSNFTLKIRSTKLEDSAMYFCASTGGAVETQYFGPGTRLLVL.

The chain links TRBV9 to TRBJ1-5, with 8 bases that match TRBD1. The junction had 5 bases not matched to a gene; V was cut back by 2 bases and J by 7 bases. Germline assignment: CDR1 SGDLS and CDR2 YYNGEE. The length of the CDR3 is 14 residues. CDR3 protein: CASSVSTGEQPQHF. CDR3 DNA sequence: TGTGCCAGCAGCGTTTCGACAGGGGAGCAGCCCCAGCATTTT.

The CDR3 DNA follows: TGTGCCAGCAGCTCCGTTAGAGGGGGGACAGGACTTAATGAGCAGTTCTTC. Its translation is CASSSVRGGTGLNEQFF. J is TRBJ2-1 and V is TRBV7-9; 8 bases line up with TRBD1. Germline V gives CDR1 SEHNR, CDR2 FQNEAQ (reference sequence). The junction had 15 bases not matched to a gene; V was cut back by 4 bases and J by 7 bases. This CDR3 region has 17 residues.

The DNA of the CDR3 is TGCGCCAGCAGCTACGCTTCGGGACAGGGGTACGAGCAGTACTTC. Translating it yields CASSYASGQGYEQYF. The chain combines TRBV5-1 with TRBJ2-7; 10 bases fit TRBD1. J was trimmed by 4 bases and V by 3 bases; bases with no gene match: 7. Germline loops: CDR1 SGHRS, CDR2 YFSETQ. This CDR3 is built from 15 residues. The whole variable domain, remainder taken from reference TRBV5-1 and TRBJ2-7, is KAGVTQTPRYLIKTRGQQVTLSCSPISGHRSVSWYQQTPGQGLQFLFEYFSETQRNKGNFPGRFSGRQFSNSRSEMNVSTLELGDSALYLCASSYASGQGYEQYFGPGTRLTVT.

This clone turned up a few times. The genes are TRBV19 and TRBJ1-5, with a possible D match to TRBD1 (5 bases). Looked up from germline, CDR1 is LNHDA and CDR2 is SQIVND (reference sequence). The CDR3 runs to 16 residues. V lost 9 bases to trimming and J lost 2 bases, with 20 bases between them. This chain's CDR3 is CASEPSQQVRNQPQHF. The CDR3 nucleotides are TGTGCCAGCGAACCTTCTCAACAGGTCCGCAATCAGCCCCAGCATTTT.

V is TRBV11-2 and J is TRBJ2-7; TRBD1 is a possible D gene (7 bases). Germline lookup yields CDR1 SGHAT and CDR2 FQNNGV. V was cut by 6 bases and J by 6 bases, with 21 bases left in between. The CDR3 contains 15 residues. This chain's CDR3 is CASSSRGRGRGEQYF. CDR3 DNA: TGTGCCAGCAGTTCAAGGGGGCGGGGAAGAGGCGAGCAGTACTTC.

The J gene is TRBJ1-2, the V gene TRBV25-1, with unresolved D. This CDR3 is 11 amino acids long. Germline loops: CDR1 MGHDK, CDR2 SYGVNS. Trimming took off 7 bases at V and 4 bases at J, with 7 bases between the two ends. The CDR3 DNA is TGTGCCAGCAAGTGGAGCTATGGCTACACCTTC. Amino acid sequence: CASKWSYGYTF.